This T cell receptor (beta chain) was profiled in a study of metastatic and nonmetastatic thyroid tumors. Study details: Malignant and benign thyroid patients had repertoires compared in peripheral blood and tumor or nodule tissue.

Original data processing: Researchers built a distant-metastasis classifier for papillary thyroid cancer that drew on CDR3 differences across clinicopathological groups. TCRdb re-clonotyped the PCR reads via MiXCR. The authors' filters were not applied to this entry. The top ten clones hold roughly 12% of a sample with about 70,000 clones, more than 15% of them seen once. Every patient was untreated before thyroid surgery. Study findings and constraints: A significant increase in TCR beta diversity was reportedly seen in malignant thyroid tumors relative to benign nodules, in blood and tumor.

Remarks on this clone: Its antigen is undetermined.

The CDR3 has 14 residues. Deletions cut 8 bases from V and 6 bases from J, with 16 bases between. The sequencing sample was made of blood. This sequence was found in a female donor with papillary thyroid cancer or a benign thyroid nodule (not recorded which). Some clones in this sample may be carry-over from other donors' samples. The chain employs TRBV12-3 or TRBV12-4 and TRBJ2-2; TRBD1 or TRBD2 may be the D gene (5 bases each). The CDR3 DNA reads as TGTGCCAGCGGGACCGAGACGGAGGCCGGGGAGCTGTTTTTT. Its translation: CASGTETEAGELFF.